This T cell receptor beta chain was found in a study of shared clonotypes between healthy human individuals. Study-wide background: The donor group consisted of two women and a few men, aged 18 to 49.

Trimming removed 2 bases from V and 5 bases from J, with 22 bases in between. CDR3 length equals 18 residues. Among the unsorted PBMC samples, replicate PCRs used around 0.3 ug DNA, 25,000 to 30,000 T cell genomes. Authors' analysis steps: In the immunoSEQ data, sequences were junction-only and lacked quality scores, so filtering differed. Clones were sequenced by immunoSEQ multiplex PCR, and TCRdb holds only the in-frame ones, with some missing. V, J and clone size reflect that table, while D and trimming were determined from the DNA. The sample has about 470,000 clones; roughly 80% are singletons. V and J are TRBV23-1 and TRBJ1-3; D may be TRBD1 (6 bases). TRBV23-1 is an open reading frame whose function is uncertain. The material sequenced was PBMCs. This sequence originates from a middle-aged woman in good health. Some clones in this sample may be carry-over from other donors' samples. For the CDR3, the DNA is TGCGCCAGCAGTCAAGATTGGTGGGGCAGGGGCCACAGAAACACCATATATTTT. This gives the protein CASSQDWWGRGHRNTIYF.